This T cell receptor beta chain was sequenced during a study of blood T cell repertoires in COVID-19 (dated by TCRdb to 2020 to 2022). With respect to the entire study: Collaborator samples came from the United States, Italy and Spain and covered acute and convalescent phases of COVID-19. The material from the prospective study consisted of cDNA or gDNA derived from T cells, B-cell-depleted T cells, or PBMCs. Subjects who had been exposed to COVID-19, were actively infected with it, or had recovered from it provided the deeply sampled blood TCRbeta repertoires that made up the dataset. The repertoires were released in a freely available public database intended as a resource for research on the immune response to SARS-CoV-2. The samples were drawn from two sources: the first 160 participants of the ongoing ImmuneRACE study, and 1,200 or so subjects contributed by 6 global collaborators. A de-identified subject ID, COVID-19 status, age in years and sex were almost always included in the sample metadata. Where available, HLA class I and class II types were obtained from metadata supplied by the sample provider rather than from assay-based typing. Beyond this particular receptor, the publication reports: Clinical and demographic metadata were provided uncurated, with the amount varying by source and participant.

The trim is 5 bases for V and 4 bases for J, with a gap of 9 bases between the germline ends. The CDR3 goes from the cysteine to the phenylalanine over 12 residues. CDR3 DNA is the only sequence kept; it has 36 bases, read in frame from the first base. TCRbeta CDR3 regions were amplified from genomic DNA using the immunoSEQ Assay, a bias-controlled multiplex PCR. As for the original processing: The number of nucleated cells in each sample was estimated by amplification of reference gene primers within the assay. Sequence reads were collapsed and filtered to measure the absolute abundance of every unique TCRbeta CDR3 rearrangement. For each sample, productive Simpson clonality was calculated as the square root of Simpson's diversity index over productive rearrangements. Here the immuneACCESS table is served through TCRdb, limited to in-frame sequences with V and J called. Missing clones are a known gap in these copies; in checked studies unresolved V genes cover under half, and the rest lacks a known reason. V and J calls and clone size are copied from that table; D and trimming were computed from the DNA. This sample has about 230,000 clones in its table, and 88% of those were observed once. The ten biggest clones cover approximately 2.5% of the sample.

In regard to this clone: This clone's antigen is unknown. Base qualities are missing; no much larger clone stands one base away.

Enrolling through a virtual design, the prospective study's participants ranged in age from about 18 to 89 years and lived across some 23 United States geographic areas. To assign participants to cohorts, the prospective study relied on clinical history that participants themselves reported in a screening survey and a study questionnaire. In the prospective study, whole blood, serum and a nasopharyngeal or oropharyngeal swab were collected from each participant by mobile phlebotomists. Participants in the prospective study had the option to provide additional blood draws and questionnaires over an approximately 2-month period. Before DNA extraction, blood samples from the prospective study were shipped at room temperature or frozen.

The sample was PBMCs or T cells enriched from blood (not recorded which). The TCR comes from a woman aged 40 to 50 with acute COVID-19. The sequence joins TRBV12-3 or TRBV12-4 to TRBJ2-7; matching of 6 bases hints at TRBD1 as the D gene. The bases read TGTGCCAGCAGTCCCACAGGGTACGAGCAGTACTTC. Its protein is CASSPTGYEQYF.